Following are 2 T cell receptor beta chains from one sample sequenced in a study of CD8 T cells in ankylosing spondylitis. One entry per CDR3 protein results from TCRdb running MiXCR on the 5' RACE reads. This sample has under 150,000 distinct CDR3 sequences; 7% to 10% occur once, and the top ten carry roughly 3.4%. The sequencing input was blood, either unsorted or a sorted T cell fraction (not recorded which). All receptors derive from a male donor with ankylosing spondylitis or in good health (not recorded which).

This clonotype came up many times. V usage is TRBV4-3 and J usage is TRBJ1-1, with 7 bases that match TRBD1. Germline V CDR1 and CDR2: LGHNA, YSLEER. The V and J ends lost 2 bases and 3 bases, in that order; junction bases with no gene match: 6. CDR3 length: 15 amino acids. The CDR3 DNA sequence: TGCGCCAGCAGCCAACAGGGGGGGACTGACACTGAAGCTTTCTTT. Its protein product is CASSQQGGTDTEAFF.

This clonotype turned up a few times. This rearrangement joins TRBV29-1 to TRBJ2-5; D may be TRBD2 (6 bases). CDR3 size: 13 residues. CDR1 and CDR2 from the germline V gene are SQVTM and ANQGSEA. V shed 5 bases and J shed 5 bases, with 15 bases lying between them. The CDR3 coding sequence is TGCAGCGTTTACAGGAGGGGCGAGGAGACCCAGTACTTC. This gives the protein CSVYRRGEETQYF.